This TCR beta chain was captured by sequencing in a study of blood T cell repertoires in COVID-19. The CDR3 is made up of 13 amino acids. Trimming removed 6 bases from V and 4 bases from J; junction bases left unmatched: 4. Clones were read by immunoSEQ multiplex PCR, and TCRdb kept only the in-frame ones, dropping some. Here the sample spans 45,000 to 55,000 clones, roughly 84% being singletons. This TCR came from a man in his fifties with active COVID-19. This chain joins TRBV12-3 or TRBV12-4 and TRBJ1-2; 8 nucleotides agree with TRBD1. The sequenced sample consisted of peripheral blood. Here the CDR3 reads CASSQDRGYGYTF. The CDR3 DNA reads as TGTGCCAGCAGCCAAGACAGGGGCTATGGCTACACCTTC.